A single sample is the source of the 21 T cell receptor beta chains below, sequenced in a study of blood T cell repertoires in COVID-19. Method: immunoSEQ multiplex PCR; TCRdb's copy keeps in-frame clones and lacks some. The sample includes about 90,000 clones, 91% seen only once; the top ten take more than 1.5%. The specimen sequenced was peripheral blood. The receptors shown here come from a human donor with active COVID-19. The donor label of this sample is uncertain.

The chain is built from TRBV6-6 and TRBJ2-5; 10 bases align to TRBD1. The CDR3 consists of 14 residues. Germline-derived CDR1 and CDR2 are MNHNY and SVGAGI (reference sequence). V was clipped by 6 bases and J by 4 bases; unmatched bases: 5. CDR3 coding DNA: TGTGCCAGCAGCTGGGACAGGGGAGGAGAGACCCAGTACTTC. Translation gives CASSWDRGGETQYF.

This clone was seen only once. V gene TRBV6-5 combines with J gene TRBJ1-2; D perhaps matches TRBD1 (6 bases). This CDR3 has 13 residues. Trimming shortened V by 6 bases and J by 2 bases, and 10 bases separated the two germline ends. Per the germline V gene, CDR1 is MNHEY and CDR2 is SVGAGI. This CDR3 is CASRAGTNYGYTF. For the CDR3, the DNA is TGTGCCAGCAGGGCAGGGACAAACTATGGCTACACCTTC.

This clone showed up just a few times. The chain links TRBV2 to TRBJ1-3, with 7 bases matching TRBD1. This CDR3 spans 15 amino acids. Trimming removed 5 bases from V and 3 bases from J; junction bases left unmatched: 7. The germline gives CDR1 SNHLY, CDR2 FYNNEI. In nucleotides, the CDR3 is TGTGCCAGCAGTACTCCGGGACAGATTGGAAACACCATATATTTT. Its translation: CASSTPGQIGNTIYF.

The chain uses TRBV19 and TRBJ2-2, with 8 bases fitting TRBD1. V was pared by 6 bases and J by 6 bases, with 6 bases of the junction left unmatched. CDR1 and CDR2 from the germline V gene are LNHDA and SQIVND (reference sequence). The CDR3 consists of 14 residues. The CDR3 spells CASRSDRVSGELFF. The DNA of the CDR3 is TGTGCCAGTAGATCGGACAGGGTTTCCGGGGAGCTGTTTTTT.

The V gene is TRBV6-1, the J gene TRBJ1-4; the D gene is possibly TRBD1 (5 bases). Trimming shortened V by 2 bases and J by 7 bases, and 11 bases separated the two germline ends. The CDR3 is 14 residues long. CDR1 is MNHNS and CDR2 is SASEGT in the germline V gene. In DNA form, the CDR3 reads TGTGCCAGCAGTGAACGGGGGGGAGGTGAAAAACTGTTTTTT. Translated, it gives CASSERGGGEKLFF.

V gene TRBV29-1 combines with J gene TRBJ1-1, with 7 bases matching TRBD1. The junction had 5 bases not matched to a gene; V was cut back by 6 bases and J by 1 base. This CDR3 comprises 13 residues. Germline lookup yields CDR1 SQVTM and CDR2 ANQGSEA. The CDR3 is CSVRTGWNTEAFF. CDR3 coding DNA: TGCAGCGTCAGGACAGGATGGAACACTGAAGCTTTCTTT.

V and J are TRBV4-1 and TRBJ1-2, with D tentatively TRBD1 (6 bases). The CDR3 is 15 residues long. CDR1 is MGHRA, CDR2 YSYEKL, per germline. With 3 bases removed from V and 2 bases from J, the gap between germline ends came to 13 bases. CDR3 loop: CASSHPVTGNYGYTF. The DNA for the CDR3 is TGCGCCAGCAGCCACCCCGTCACAGGGAACTATGGCTACACCTTC.

The chain has TRBV4-3 and TRBJ1-2; D is ambiguous. Germline V gene sequence: CDR1 LGHNA, CDR2 YSLEER. Trimming shortened V by 0 bases and J by 7 bases, and 12 bases separated the two germline ends. The CDR3 has 14 residues. CDR3 in DNA: TGCGCCAGCAGCCAAGAAGGAGCCGAGGGTGGCTACACCTTC. This gives the protein CASSQEGAEGGYTF.

As DNA, the CDR3 is TGCGCCAGCAGCCCCCGAGGGGAGACGGGGGCTAACTATGGCTACACCTTC. Encoded protein: CASSPRGETGANYGYTF. V gene TRBV4-3 combines with J gene TRBJ1-2, with a tentative D call TRBD1 (5 bases). V lost 4 bases and J 0 bases, leaving 18 bases between the germline ends. This CDR3 contains 17 residues. Germline V lookup: CDR1 LGHNA, CDR2 YSLEER.

The V gene is TRBV28, the J gene TRBJ1-6; 12 bases map to TRBD1. V lost 4 bases, J lost 10 bases, and 8 bases stayed unmatched. Germline CDR1 and CDR2: MDHEN and SYDVKM. The CDR3 contains 16 residues. In DNA form, the CDR3 reads TGTGCCAGCAGTTACCCGGGACAGGGGGCATGGTCACCCCTCCACTTT. Translating it yields CASSYPGQGAWSPLHF.

The chain joins TRBV29-1 to TRBJ1-4; the D is unclear. Per the germline V gene, CDR1 is SQVTM and CDR2 is ANQGSEA. V lost 6 bases and J 4 bases, leaving 12 bases between the germline ends. There are 13 residues in the CDR3. CDR3 sequence: CSVMTGDNEKLFF. The CDR3 region has the DNA TGCAGCGTCATGACCGGGGATAATGAAAAACTGTTTTTT.

The V gene is TRBV6-1, the J gene TRBJ1-6; D gene unclear. This CDR3 region has 15 residues. The germline V gene encodes CDR1 MNHNS and CDR2 SASEGT. Trimming stripped 1 base from V and 0 bases from J, with 4 bases between. Here the CDR3 DNA reads TGTGCCAGCAGTGAAGTCTTCTCCTATAATTCACCCCTCCACTTT. Translation gives CASSEVFSYNSPLHF.

This clone was recorded only once. The chain carries TRBV19 and TRBJ1-5; TRBD1 might be the D (5 bases). V was clipped by 5 bases and J by 7 bases, with 12 bases between them. The CDR3 covers 13 residues. CDR1 is LNHDA and CDR2 is SQIVND in the germline V gene (reference sequence). The CDR3 DNA reads as TGTGCCAGTAGTCCCGCCCAGGGACAGCCCCAGCATTTT. Protein product: CASSPAQGQPQHF.

The chain combines TRBV19 with TRBJ2-2; D gene unclear. The V gene's germline CDR1 is LNHDA and CDR2 SQIVND (reference sequence). This CDR3 is built from 14 residues. Trimming stripped 4 bases from V and 7 bases from J, with 13 bases between. The CDR3, as DNA: TGTGCCAGTAGTACCTACTCGGTATACGGGGAGCTGTTTTTT. Amino acids: CASSTYSVYGELFF. Complete variable domain (other parts from reference TRBV19 and TRBJ2-2): DGGITQSPKYLFRKEGQNVTLSCEQNLNHDAMYWYRQDPGQGLRLIYYSQIVNDFQKGDIAEGYSVSREKKESFPLTVTSAQKNPTAFYLCASSTYSVYGELFFGEGSRLTVL.

The gene calls are TRBV19 and TRBJ2-3; 8 nucleotides line up with TRBD1. The germline V gene encodes CDR1 LNHDA and CDR2 SQIVND (reference sequence). This CDR3 spans 12 amino acids. V dropped 7 bases and J dropped 10; count of bases not matched to a gene: 7. The CDR3 DNA follows: TGTGCCAGTACGACAGGGGAATCGGCGCAGTATTTT. Its translation: CASTTGESAQYF.

This clone was recorded once. This chain links TRBV12-3 or TRBV12-4 with TRBJ2-5, with D unresolved. V dropped 5 bases and J dropped 5 bases, with 6 bases sitting between them. This CDR3 region has 11 residues. In DNA form, the CDR3 reads TGTGCCAGCAGTCTCTCGGAGACCCAGTACTTC. This codes for CASSLSETQYF.

The rearrangement links TRBV4-1 to TRBJ1-1; no firm D call. Germline assignment: CDR1 MGHRA and CDR2 YSYEKL. Trimming cost V 4 bases and J 4 bases, with 13 bases left between them. This CDR3 is built from 14 residues. The CDR3 sequence is CASSRTVGSTEAFF. As DNA, the CDR3 is TGCGCCAGCAGCCGGACTGTAGGGAGCACTGAAGCTTTCTTT.

This clone was observed once. The chain joins TRBV19 to TRBJ2-5, with 11 bases lining up with TRBD1. The V and J ends lost 1 base and 3 bases, in that order; junction bases with no gene match: 4. Germline values: CDR1 LNHDA, CDR2 SQIVND (reference sequence). CDR3 length equals 16 residues. The CDR3 region is CASSIVGTGGKETQYF. CDR3 DNA sequence: TGTGCCAGTAGTATAGTAGGGACAGGGGGGAAAGAGACCCAGTACTTC.

The chain links TRBV2 to TRBJ1-2; D perhaps matches TRBD1 (6 bases). The CDR3 totals 13 residues. The germline gives CDR1 SNHLY, CDR2 FYNNEI. V lost 7 bases to trimming and J lost 1 base, with 10 bases between them. CDR3 bases: TGTGCCAGCACCCAGGGGCTTAACTATGGCTACACCTTC. It translates to CASTQGLNYGYTF.

A word on this clone: Lacking the conserved final phenylalanine or tryptophan, this CDR3 likely reflects a read error. It is unclear where the CDR3 begins or ends on the DNA, so no DNA is shown, and the CDR3 is as TCRdb lists it. The V gene is TRBV27, the J gene TRBJ1-2. The CDR3 is 8 amino acids long, termini counted. Germline CDR1 and CDR2: MNHEY and SMNVEV (reference sequence). Here the CDR3 reads CASSLLSI.

The chain uses TRBV5-1 and TRBJ2-7, with 10 positions matching TRBD1. Trimming removed 5 bases from V and 1 base from J; junction bases left unmatched: 9. This CDR3 region has 16 residues. The V gene's germline CDR1 is SGHRS and CDR2 YFSETQ. This CDR3 is CASSLTPGQGSYEQYF. CDR3 in DNA: TGCGCCAGCAGTTTGACACCGGGACAGGGGTCCTACGAGCAGTACTTC. Based on the CDR3 plus reference TRBV5-1 and TRBJ2-7, the full variable domain is KAGVTQTPRYLIKTRGQQVTLSCSPISGHRSVSWYQQTPGQGLQFLFEYFSETQRNKGNFPGRFSGRQFSNSRSEMNVSTLELGDSALYLCASSLTPGQGSYEQYFGPGTRLTVT.